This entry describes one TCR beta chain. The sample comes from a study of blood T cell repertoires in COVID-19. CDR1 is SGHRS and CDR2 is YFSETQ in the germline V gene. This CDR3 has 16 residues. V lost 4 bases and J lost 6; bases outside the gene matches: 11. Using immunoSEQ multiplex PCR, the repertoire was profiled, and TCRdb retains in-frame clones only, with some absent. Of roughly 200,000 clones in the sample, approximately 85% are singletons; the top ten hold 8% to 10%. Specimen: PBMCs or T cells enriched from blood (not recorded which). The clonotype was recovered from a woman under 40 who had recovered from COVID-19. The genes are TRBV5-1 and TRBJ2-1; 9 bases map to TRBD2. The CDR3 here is CASSTTSGKGSNEQFF. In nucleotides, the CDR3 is TGCGCCAGCAGCACGACTAGCGGAAAGGGTAGCAATGAGCAGTTCTTC.